A single sample is the source of the 20 T cell receptor beta chains below, sequenced in a study of T cell responses to AZD1222 COVID-19 vaccine. Some clones are missing from TCRdb's copy, which holds only in-frame ones; the method was immunoSEQ multiplex PCR. The sample carries roughly 90,000 clones, around 90% recorded once. Sample: peripheral blood, taken 28 days after the second AZD1222 dose. These receptors all stem from an adult who received the AZD1222 COVID-19 vaccine.

The rearrangement uses TRBV5-1 and TRBJ2-3; 9 positions agree with TRBD2. V was pared by 4 bases and J by 2 bases, with 11 bases of the junction left unmatched. Per germline, CDR1 SGHRS and CDR2 YFSETQ. The CDR3 extends over 17 amino acids. The CDR3 here is CASSPEGTSKNTDTQYF. CDR3 nucleotides: TGCGCCAGCAGCCCTGAAGGGACTAGCAAAAACACAGATACGCAGTATTTT.

V gene TRBV20-1 combines with J gene TRBJ1-4, with a possible D match to TRBD1 (5 bases). The germline V gene encodes CDR1 DFQATT and CDR2 SNEGSKA (reference sequence). The CDR3 is 14 amino acids. V was shortened by 3 bases and J by 1 base, with 9 bases between the two germline ends. CDR3 coding DNA: TGCAGTGCTAGTAGGGGACTAACTAATGAAAAACTGTTTTTT. Amino acids: CSASRGLTNEKLFF.

The genes are TRBV5-1 and TRBJ1-4; weak D call: TRBD1 (5 bases). This CDR3 comprises 15 residues. Germline V gene lookup returns CDR1 SGHRS and CDR2 YFSETQ. V gave up 0 bases and J gave up 0 bases, with 6 bases separating them. The CDR3 protein is CASSLATATNEKLFF. CDR3 in DNA: TGCGCCAGCAGCTTGGCGACAGCAACTAATGAAAAACTGTTTTTT. Full variable domain (outside the CDR3, taken from reference TRBV5-1 and TRBJ1-4): KAGVTQTPRYLIKTRGQQVTLSCSPISGHRSVSWYQQTPGQGLQFLFEYFSETQRNKGNFPGRFSGRQFSNSRSEMNVSTLELGDSALYLCASSLATATNEKLFFGSGTQLSVL.

The chain carries TRBV7-9 and TRBJ1-1; weak D call: TRBD1 (5 bases). The CDR3 length is 13 residues. Germline values: CDR1 SEHNR, CDR2 FQNEAQ (reference sequence). V was shortened by 5 bases and J by 3 bases, with 10 bases between the two germline ends. The CDR3 sequence: CASSTRTYTEAFF. As DNA, the CDR3 is TGTGCCAGCAGCACTCGGACATACACTGAAGCTTTCTTT.

The J gene is TRBJ2-7, the V gene TRBV12-3 or TRBV12-4; weak D call: TRBD1 (6 bases). The CDR3 totals 13 residues. Trimming cost V 3 bases and J 9 bases, with 15 bases left between them. The CDR3 sequence: CASSFCRGCGQYV. In nucleotides, the CDR3 is TGTGCCAGCAGTTTCTGCAGGGGTTGCGGGCAGTACGTC.

The chain has TRBV6-1 and TRBJ1-1; 7 bases align to TRBD1. Germline values: CDR1 MNHNS, CDR2 SASEGT. The CDR3 length is 18 residues. Trimming cost V 2 bases and J 0 bases; bases outside gene matches: 12. As DNA, the CDR3 is TGTGCCAGCAGTGAACTCCGGGACAGCTATTTCTTGAACACTGAAGCTTTCTTT. It codes for CASSELRDSYFLNTEAFF.

This chain links TRBV5-4 with TRBJ1-2; D unresolved. This CDR3 comprises 14 residues. Germline-derived CDR1 and CDR2 are SGHNT and YYREEE (reference sequence). The V gene lost 1 base and the J gene lost 1 base, with 8 bases spanning the gap. The CDR3 sequence is CASSLRSVNYGYTF. The CDR3 DNA follows: TGTGCCAGCAGCTTGCGCAGCGTTAACTATGGCTACACCTTC.

The J gene is TRBJ1-6, the V gene TRBV30; 8 bases match TRBD1. Germline trimming cut 4 bases from V and 5 bases from J; bases unmatched to any gene: 7. This CDR3 has 15 amino acids. The germline gives CDR1 GTSNPN, CDR2 SVGIG (reference sequence). In DNA, the CDR3 is TGTGCCTGGAAGCCCTCGGGACAGGATAATTCACCCCTCCACTTT. The encoded protein is CAWKPSGQDNSPLHF.

The chain has TRBV19 and TRBJ1-1; tentative D call: TRBD1 (6 bases). This CDR3 is 12 amino acids long. V was trimmed by 6 bases and J by 13 bases, leaving 18 bases between them. CDR1 LNHDA and CDR2 SQIVND come from the germline V gene (reference sequence). The CDR3 DNA follows: TGTGCCAGTAGCACTACCTCGGGACAAAGTTTCTTT. It encodes CASSTTSGQSFF.

CDR3 in amino acids: CASSLAGANTGELFF. CDR3 nucleotides: TGTGCCAGCAGCTTAGCGGGGGCGAACACCGGGGAGCTGTTTTTT. The chain couples TRBV11-2 to TRBJ2-2; D is perhaps TRBD2 (6 bases). Trimming removed 1 base from V and 0 bases from J, with 6 bases in between. From germline, CDR1 is SGHAT and CDR2 FQNNGV. This CDR3 has 15 residues.

This chain uses TRBV6-5 with TRBJ1-6; no definite D call. There are 14 residues in the CDR3. Trimming stripped 2 bases from V and 6 bases from J, with 8 bases between. CDR1 is MNHEY, CDR2 SVGAGI, per germline. CDR3 loop: CASSYGHGNSPLHF. The CDR3 coding sequence is TGTGCCAGCAGTTACGGGCACGGTAATTCACCCCTCCACTTT.

The V call is TRBV10-2, the J call TRBJ2-3; 8 nucleotides line up with TRBD2. Germline loops: CDR1 WSHSY, CDR2 SAAADI. J gave up 6 bases and V 4 bases, and 12 bases lay outside the gene matches. This CDR3 comprises 16 residues. CDR3: CASSVFTGGPADTQYF. The CDR3 bases are TGCGCCAGCAGTGTTTTCACGGGGGGGCCTGCCGATACGCAGTATTTT.

This sequence joins TRBV19 and TRBJ1-4; no clear D gene. Germline lookup yields CDR1 LNHDA and CDR2 SQIVND (reference sequence). V shed 2 bases and J shed 3 bases, with 4 bases lying between them. This CDR3 is built from 13 residues. CDR3 DNA sequence: TGTGCCAGTAGTATACGTCCTAATGAAAAACTGTTTTTT. This translates into CASSIRPNEKLFF.

This chain links TRBV6-1 with TRBJ1-1; TRBD1 matches at 9 bases. V lost 2 bases, J lost 4 bases, and 11 bases stayed unmatched. Germline V CDR1 and CDR2: MNHNS, SASEGT. The CDR3 totals 17 residues. The CDR3 spells CASSEYGRTGAGTEAFF. The CDR3 coding sequence is TGTGCCAGCAGTGAATACGGCCGGACAGGGGCGGGCACTGAAGCTTTCTTT.

The chain combines TRBV6-1 with TRBJ1-4; no clear D. CDR1 is MNHNS, CDR2 SASEGT, per germline. The CDR3 covers 15 residues. Trimming pared 0 bases from V and 3 bases from J, leaving 8 bases between. CDR3 nucleotide sequence: TGTGCCAGCAGTGAAGCGCGGTTGTCTAATGAAAAACTGTTTTTT. This codes for CASSEARLSNEKLFF.

The J gene is TRBJ1-6, the V gene TRBV6-1; D is unresolved. The CDR3 length is 19 residues. V lost 2 bases and J lost 5, with 22 bases in between. Germline assignment: CDR1 MNHNS and CDR2 SASEGT. CDR3 protein: CASSEFVRGPSLNNSPLHF. The DNA for the CDR3 is TGTGCCAGCAGTGAATTCGTCCGGGGTCCGAGTCTGAATAATTCACCCCTCCACTTT.

The chain couples TRBV2 to TRBJ1-2, with a tentative D call TRBD1 (5 bases). The germline V and J ends were trimmed by 11 bases and 8 bases, with 15 bases remaining between them. Germline CDR1 reads SNHLY; CDR2 reads FYNNEI. The CDR3 loop spans 11 amino acids. Here the CDR3 reads CAGGGLEGYTF. DNA for the CDR3: TGTGCCGGTGGGGGGTTGGAGGGCTACACCTTC.

Only a few counts were recorded for this clone. The rearrangement links TRBV19 to TRBJ1-1, with D uncertain. The CDR3 consists of 15 residues. Trimming removed 5 bases from V and 4 bases from J, with 17 bases in between. Germline CDR1 LNHDA, CDR2 SQIVND (reference sequence). The CDR3, as DNA: TGTGCCAGTAGTCCCAGTGTTGCTCTCGGCACTGAAGCTTTCTTT. As protein: CASSPSVALGTEAFF.

J is TRBJ1-5 and V is TRBV19; D not certain. Per the germline V gene, CDR1 is LNHDA and CDR2 is SQIVND (reference sequence). The CDR3 has 12 residues. Trimming pared 3 bases from V and 7 bases from J, leaving 7 bases between. The DNA for the CDR3 is TGTGCCAGTAGTATCCCGGAGCAGCCCCAGCATTTT. Translated: CASSIPEQPQHF. Based on the CDR3 plus reference TRBV19 and TRBJ1-5, the full variable domain is DGGITQSPKYLFRKEGQNVTLSCEQNLNHDAMYWYRQDPGQGLRLIYYSQIVNDFQKGDIAEGYSVSREKKESFPLTVTSAQKNPTAFYLCASSIPEQPQHFGDGTRLSIL.

V is TRBV6-6 and J is TRBJ2-1, with 12 bases that match TRBD1. Trimming took 4 bases from V and 7 from J; bases not matched to a gene: 2. This CDR3 has 14 amino acids. Germline V gene sequence: CDR1 MNHNY, CDR2 SVGAGI (reference sequence). CDR3 residues: CASSWGQGANEQFF. DNA for the CDR3: TGTGCCAGCAGTTGGGGACAGGGGGCAAATGAGCAGTTCTTC.